These T cell receptor beta chains were read from a single sample in a study of T cell changes during pregnancy in multiple sclerosis. Repertoires were generated with immunoSEQ multiplex PCR, while TCRdb's copy carries only in-frame clones and drops some. The sample lists under 40,000 clones, 85% to 95% occurring once. This specimen was CD8+ T cells from peripheral blood mononuclear cells, taken in the third trimester of pregnancy. The receptors stem from a female donor with multiple sclerosis, enrolled in a pregnancy study. Both conserved end residues are part of each CDR3. A D gene is named only where the DNA matches it firmly. Clone size is not always given. Where it is, it says once, few, many or a class for expanded clones.

d_gene: TRBD2
abundance: -
v_gene: TRBV4-1
j_gene: TRBJ2-5
CDR3aa: CASSQVSTSGKETQYF
CDR3nt: TGCGCCAGCAGCCAAGTCTCCACTAGCGGAAAAGAGACCCAGTACTTC

d_gene: -
abundance: -
v_gene: TRBV25-1
j_gene: TRBJ1-5
CDR3aa: CASSEFSLNQPQHF
CDR3nt: TGTGCCAGCAGTGAATTTTCGTTGAATCAGCCCCAGCATTTT

d_gene: TRBD2
abundance: -
v_gene: TRBV25-1
j_gene: TRBJ2-5
CDR3aa: CASSEYTTSKETQYF
CDR3nt: TGTGCCAGCAGTGAATACACGACTAGCAAAGAGACCCAGTACTTC

d_gene: -
abundance: -
v_gene: TRBV19
j_gene: TRBJ2-6
CDR3aa: CASSNPREGANVLTF
CDR3nt: TGTGCCAGTAGTAACCCTCGGGAAGGGGCCAACGTCCTGACTTTC

d_gene: -
abundance: -
v_gene: TRBV27
j_gene: TRBJ1-6
CDR3aa: CASSWGDGGSPLHF
CDR3nt: TGTGCCAGCAGTTGGGGGGATGGAGGTTCACCCCTCCACTTT

d_gene: -
abundance: -
v_gene: TRBV19
j_gene: TRBJ2-7
CDR3aa: CASRSGGYEQYF
CDR3nt: TGTGCCAGTAGAAGTGGAGGCTACGAGCAGTACTTC

d_gene: TRBD1
abundance: -
v_gene: TRBV5-6
j_gene: TRBJ1-6
CDR3aa: CASSLEQGGFMSPLHF
CDR3nt: TGTGCCAGCAGCTTGGAACAGGGGGGATTTATGTCACCCCTCCACTTT

d_gene: TRBD2
abundance: few
v_gene: TRBV29-1
j_gene: TRBJ2-7
CDR3aa: CSVDLVSGGEQYF
CDR3nt: TGCAGCGTTGATCTGGTGTCGGGGGGGGAGCAGTACTTC

d_gene: -
abundance: -
v_gene: TRBV6-1
j_gene: TRBJ2-2
CDR3aa: CASRLATGELFF
CDR3nt: TGTGCCAGCAGGCTAGCCACCGGGGAGCTGTTTTTT

d_gene: -
abundance: -
v_gene: TRBV9
j_gene: TRBJ2-7
CDR3aa: CASSVSGTYEQYF
CDR3nt: TGTGCCAGCAGCGTATCAGGGACCTACGAGCAGTACTTC

d_gene: -
abundance: -
v_gene: TRBV29-1
j_gene: TRBJ1-1
CDR3aa: CSVEERLDTEAFF
CDR3nt: TGCAGCGTTGAAGAGAGGTTGGACACTGAAGCTTTCTTT

d_gene: TRBD1
abundance: -
v_gene: TRBV5-6
j_gene: TRBJ2-7
CDR3aa: CASALGTGFYEQYF
CDR3nt: TGTGCCAGCGCTCTTGGGACAGGGTTTTACGAGCAGTACTTC

d_gene: TRBD1
abundance: -
v_gene: TRBV9
j_gene: TRBJ1-2
CDR3aa: CASSFTYSGTGLVAGGYTF
CDR3nt: TGTGCCAGCAGCTTCACCTATTCCGGGACAGGGCTTGTCGCCGGTGGCTACACCTTC

d_gene: TRBD1
abundance: -
v_gene: TRBV30
j_gene: TRBJ1-2
CDR3aa: CAWSGGQGAIGYTF
CDR3nt: TGTGCCTGGAGTGGGGGACAGGGTGCGATTGGCTACACCTTC

d_gene: TRBD1
abundance: -
v_gene: TRBV7-3
j_gene: TRBJ1-6
CDR3aa: CASSVAGQGNSPLHF
CDR3nt: TGTGCCAGCAGCGTGGCGGGACAGGGCAATTCACCCCTCCACTTT

d_gene: -
abundance: -
v_gene: TRBV27
j_gene: TRBJ2-1
CDR3aa: CASSVGVNEQFF
CDR3nt: TGTGCCAGCAGTGTAGGGGTGAATGAGCAGTTCTTC

d_gene: TRBD1
abundance: -
v_gene: TRBV13
j_gene: TRBJ2-7
CDR3aa: CASSSPGQGAYEQYF
CDR3nt: TGTGCCAGCAGCTCCCCAGGACAGGGGGCTTACGAGCAGTACTTC

d_gene: TRBD1
abundance: -
v_gene: TRBV27
j_gene: TRBJ1-6
CDR3aa: CASSFTLGQGDSPLHF
CDR3nt: TGTGCCAGCAGTTTCACTCTCGGACAGGGTGACTCACCCCTCCACTTT

d_gene: -
abundance: -
v_gene: TRBV6-1
j_gene: TRBJ1-1
CDR3aa: CASTEARNTEAFF
CDR3nt: TGTGCCAGCACAGAGGCCAGGAACACTGAAGCTTTCTTT

d_gene: TRBD1
abundance: once
v_gene: TRBV6-1
j_gene: TRBJ1-4
CDR3aa: CASSEALSTGGYEKLFF
CDR3nt: TGTGCCAGCAGTGAAGCTTTATCGACAGGGGGCTATGAAAAACTGTTTTTT

d_gene: -
abundance: -
v_gene: TRBV5-6
j_gene: TRBJ2-3
CDR3aa: CASSPGHSSTDTQYF
CDR3nt: TGTGCCAGCAGCCCGGGACATTCTAGCACAGATACGCAGTATTTT

d_gene: TRBD2
abundance: -
v_gene: TRBV11-3
j_gene: TRBJ2-1
CDR3aa: CASSLRLAGYNEQFF
CDR3nt: TGTGCCAGCAGCTTGCGACTAGCGGGCTACAATGAGCAGTTCTTC

d_gene: TRBD1
abundance: -
v_gene: TRBV7-2
j_gene: TRBJ2-3
CDR3aa: CASSPGGGTTDTQYF
CDR3nt: TGTGCCAGCAGCCCAGGGGGCGGTACCACAGATACGCAGTATTTT

d_gene: TRBD2
abundance: -
v_gene: TRBV15
j_gene: TRBJ2-4
CDR3aa: CATGEGYSQNIQYF
CDR3nt: TGTGCCACCGGGGAGGGATACAGCCAAAACATTCAGTACTTC

d_gene: TRBD1
abundance: -
v_gene: TRBV7-6
j_gene: TRBJ2-7
CDR3aa: CASSIGQGYEQYF
CDR3nt: TGTGCCAGCAGCATCGGACAGGGCTACGAGCAGTACTTC

d_gene: -
abundance: -
v_gene: TRBV5-1
j_gene: TRBJ2-3
CDR3aa: CASSLGGTSTDTQYF
CDR3nt: TGCGCCAGCAGCTTGGGGGGGACTAGCACAGATACGCAGTATTTT

d_gene: -
abundance: -
v_gene: TRBV15
j_gene: TRBJ2-1
CDR3aa: CATGAERAGEYEQFF
CDR3nt: TGTGCCACCGGGGCGGAGCGGGCCGGGGAATATGAGCAGTTCTTC

d_gene: -
abundance: -
v_gene: TRBV6-5
j_gene: TRBJ1-2
CDR3aa: CASSSNAGSEIYGYTF
CDR3nt: TGTGCCAGCAGTTCAAACGCGGGGAGTGAAATTTATGGCTACACCTTC

d_gene: -
abundance: -
v_gene: TRBV6-5
j_gene: TRBJ2-7
CDR3aa: CASSYSESLEQYF
CDR3nt: TGTGCCAGCAGTTACTCTGAGAGTCTTGAGCAGTACTTC

d_gene: TRBD1
abundance: -
v_gene: TRBV4-1
j_gene: TRBJ1-5
CDR3aa: CASSQAGGFPNQPQHF
CDR3nt: TGCGCCAGCAGCCAAGCAGGGGGATTTCCCAATCAGCCCCAGCATTTT

d_gene: -
abundance: -
v_gene: TRBV4-1
j_gene: TRBJ2-7
CDR3aa: CASSQSTGSSYEQYF
CDR3nt: TGCGCCAGCAGCCAATCGACAGGTTCTTCCTACGAGCAGTACTTC

d_gene: TRBD2
abundance: -
v_gene: TRBV6-4
j_gene: TRBJ2-1
CDR3aa: CASSEGTNNEQFF
CDR3nt: TGTGCCAGCAGTGAGGGGACTAACAATGAGCAGTTCTTC

d_gene: -
abundance: once
v_gene: TRBV14
j_gene: TRBJ2-7
CDR3aa: CASSQVDWVHEQYF
CDR3nt: TGTGCCAGCAGCCAAGTAGACTGGGTACACGAGCAGTACTTC

d_gene: -
abundance: -
v_gene: TRBV10-1
j_gene: TRBJ2-2
CDR3aa: CASSESTQGTGELFF
CDR3nt: TGCGCCAGCAGTGAGTCGACTCAGGGCACCGGGGAGCTGTTTTTT

d_gene: -
abundance: -
v_gene: TRBV19
j_gene: TRBJ1-2
CDR3aa: CASTAPGWAYGYTF
CDR3nt: TGTGCCAGTACCGCTCCTGGGTGGGCCTATGGCTACACCTTC

d_gene: -
abundance: -
v_gene: TRBV4-2
j_gene: TRBJ1-4
CDR3aa: CASSHRGTNEKLFF
CDR3nt: TGTGCCAGCAGCCACAGGGGAACTAATGAAAAACTGTTTTTT

d_gene: -
abundance: -
v_gene: TRBV16
j_gene: TRBJ1-2
CDR3aa: CASIWLGAALNYGYTF
CDR3nt: TGTGCCAGCATCTGGTTGGGGGCCGCACTAAACTATGGCTACACCTTC

d_gene: TRBD2
abundance: -
v_gene: TRBV7-8
j_gene: TRBJ2-7
CDR3aa: CASSLPVAGPSYEQYF
CDR3nt: TGTGCCAGCAGCTTGCCTGTAGCGGGGCCCTCCTACGAGCAGTACTTC

d_gene: TRBD1
abundance: -
v_gene: TRBV5-5
j_gene: TRBJ1-5
CDR3aa: CASSWWDRDGQPQHF
CDR3nt: TGTGCCAGCAGCTGGTGGGACAGGGATGGGCAGCCCCAGCATTTT

d_gene: -
abundance: once
v_gene: TRBV6-5
j_gene: TRBJ2-7
CDR3aa: CASTLRRGSYEQYF
CDR3nt: TGTGCCAGCACCCTCCGCAGGGGCTCCTACGAGCAGTACTTC

d_gene: -
abundance: -
v_gene: TRBV7-3
j_gene: TRBJ2-1
CDR3aa: CASSLIVSGGPTNEQFF
CDR3nt: TGTGCCAGCAGCTTAATCGTGTCCGGGGGGCCAACCAATGAGCAGTTCTTC

d_gene: -
abundance: -
v_gene: TRBV7-9
j_gene: TRBJ1-1
CDR3aa: CASLDQGPNTEAFF
CDR3nt: TGTGCCAGCCTTGATCAGGGTCCGAACACTGAAGCTTTCTTT

d_gene: -
abundance: -
v_gene: TRBV30
j_gene: TRBJ2-3
CDR3aa: CAWSAGGSQYF
CDR3nt: TGTGCCTGGAGTGCCGGAGGGAGTCAGTATTTT

d_gene: -
abundance: -
v_gene: TRBV7-9
j_gene: TRBJ1-1
CDR3aa: CASSLIDEAPEAFF
CDR3nt: TGTGCCAGCAGCTTAATAGATGAAGCTCCTGAAGCTTTCTTT

d_gene: TRBD2
abundance: once
v_gene: TRBV9
j_gene: TRBJ2-1
CDR3aa: CASSVDGSGSSYNEQFF
CDR3nt: TGTGCCAGCAGCGTAGACGGTAGCGGGAGCTCCTACAATGAGCAGTTCTTC

d_gene: -
abundance: -
v_gene: TRBV6-1
j_gene: TRBJ2-7
CDR3aa: CASSEQGPVYEQYF
CDR3nt: TGTGCCAGCAGTGAACAGGGTCCCGTCTACGAGCAGTACTTC

d_gene: TRBD1
abundance: -
v_gene: TRBV15
j_gene: TRBJ2-5
CDR3aa: CATSRDPPGGFETQYF
CDR3nt: TGTGCCACCAGCAGAGATCCCCCAGGGGGCTTCGAGACCCAGTACTTC

d_gene: -
abundance: -
v_gene: TRBV30
j_gene: TRBJ1-1
CDR3aa: CAWSRFLTATEAFF
CDR3nt: TGTGCCTGGAGTCGTTTCTTGACAGCCACTGAAGCTTTCTTT